This T cell receptor beta chain was captured by sequencing in a study of CD8+CD57+ T cells in acquired aplastic anemia (dated by TCRdb to 2016 to 2019). Background for the entire study: On average, sorted CD4+ and CD8+ cells yielded around 3.4 ug of extracted DNA, with a range of 0.2 to 27.4 ug. CD8+CD57+ expansion was defined as a frequency above the mean frequency observed in healthy subjects. The research as a whole found: Patients and healthy controls showed no significant difference in CD8+ Simpson's diversity (P=0.060). Although 25 to 30 CD8+ CDR3 sequences were shared by patients and controls, these sequences appeared highly expressed in patients and within the immunodominant clones of patients.

In the germline V gene, CDR1 corresponds to SGHVS and CDR2 to FQNEAQ. The length of the CDR3 is 13 amino acids, counting both ends. Flow cytometry had shown CD8+CD57+ cell expansion in the patients selected for sequencing. Every patient had a diagnosis of severe acquired aplastic anemia based on International Study of Aplastic Anemia and Agranulocytosis and Camitta criteria. At the time blood was sampled, none of the patients had received any therapy. The study deep-sequenced TCR repertoires of sorted CD4+ and CD8+ blood T cells from severe aplastic anemia patients and healthy subjects. In the USA, patient enrollment took place under clinicaltrials.gov protocols 00001620, 01623167, 00001397, 00071045, 00081523 and 00961064. Ficoll-Paque density gradient centrifugation was used to isolate peripheral blood mononuclear cells. Before DNA was extracted, CD4+ and CD8+ T cells were sorted using either FACS or magnetic beads.

Concerning this clonotype: The specificity of this receptor is unknown. The missing conserved phenylalanine or tryptophan at the end of this CDR3 makes a read error likely. The DNA is left out, because the CDR3 cannot be placed on it with certainty; the CDR3 is given as TCRdb lists it.

TCR beta VDJ combination and CDR3 sequence profiling used genomic DNA as the template. An Illumina HiSeq 2000 was used for TCR repertoire sequencing. The study's own analysis went as follows. TRBV/TRBJ rearrangement plots, CDR3 size and DJ length profiles, and Simpson's diversity index were used to assess repertoires. The most abundant DNA sequence in the deep sequencing data was defined as the immunodominant clone. CDR3 amino acid sequences were screened for sharing across subjects and were compared with published repertoires and the VDJdb database. TCRdb applied fastp at Q25 and MiXCR to the public reads, then kept only in-frame beta chains. Every distinct CDR3 protein forms one entry, paired with its most common genes and DNA. The V and J calls come from TCRdb's annotation, not from the publication. In this sample the table shows 260,000 or so distinct CDR3 sequences, 82% of which occur a single time. Around 40% of the sample comes from the top ten.

Sequenced input: sorted CD4+, CD8+, or CD8+CD57+ T cells (not recorded which) from PBMCs. Recombination joined TRBV7-8 with TRBJ2-3; the table's D call TRBD2 went unverified against the DNA. This TCR was sampled from a human donor with aplastic anemia. The encoded CDR3 is CASGLAGSPGKQY.